Following are 26 T cell receptor beta chains from one sample sequenced in a study of T-cell memory formation after mild COVID-19. Each CDR3 protein is one row after TCRdb ran MiXCR on the 5' RACE reads. The sample has 95,000 to 110,000 distinct CDR3 sequences; about an eighth are singletons. Material for sequencing was PBMCs or a T cell subset sorted from them (not recorded which). The receptor source for this set is a man younger than 30 who had mild COVID-19 (a few samples of this study predate the infection). Cell type and time point are not known.

This clonotype was seen only a few times. The chain has TRBV4-2 and TRBJ1-2; D not certain. CDR1 is LGHNA, CDR2 YNFKEQ, per germline. The CDR3 runs 14 residues. V was shortened by 0 bases and J by 0 bases, with 5 bases between the two germline ends. CDR3 coding DNA: TGTGCCAGCAGCCAAGAAGGGTCTAACTATGGCTACACCTTC. It codes for CASSQEGSNYGYTF.

This clonotype was observed a few times. The chain joins TRBV6-2 or TRBV6-3 to TRBJ2-3; 7 bases fit TRBD1. CDR3 length: 15 residues. The V segment lost 2 bases and the J segment 3 bases; nucleotides outside the gene matches: 5. Germline V lookup: CDR1 MNHEY, CDR2 SVGEGT. CDR3 in DNA: TGTGCCAGCAGTTACCGGGACAGAAGAACAGATACGCAGTATTTT. It encodes CASSYRDRRTDTQYF.

This clonotype was found a few times. The CDR3 here is CASSQGGLRYTQYF. DNA for the CDR3: TGTGCCAGCAGCCAGGGGGGCCTAAGGTATACGCAGTATTTT. The chain carries TRBV7-9 and TRBJ2-3; maybe TRBD1 (7 bases). Trimming removed 5 bases at V and 7 bases at J, with 16 bases between. The CDR3 runs 14 residues. Germline V gene data show CDR1 as SEHNR and CDR2 as FQNEAQ (reference sequence).

This clonotype was seen more than once but under ten times. The chain couples TRBV9 to TRBJ1-4, with D unresolved. Germline V CDR1 and CDR2: SGDLS, YYNGEE. The CDR3 is made up of 12 amino acids. V lost 4 bases and J 6 bases, leaving 7 bases between the germline ends. The CDR3 DNA reads TGTGCCAGCAGCCCTGGGGATGAAAAACTGTTTTTT. Its translation is CASSPGDEKLFF.

In this sample, this clonotype turned up a few times. V gene TRBV11-2 combines with J gene TRBJ2-1, with 8 bases matching TRBD1. The CDR3 is made up of 15 amino acids. Germline values: CDR1 SGHAT, CDR2 FQNNGV. With V trimmed by 5 bases and J by 5 bases, 8 bases remained unmatched. CDR3 sequence reads: CASSRTGRQNNEQFF. In nucleotides, the CDR3 is TGTGCCAGCAGCCGGACAGGGCGGCAGAACAATGAGCAGTTCTTC.

The genes are TRBV12-3 or TRBV12-4 and TRBJ2-1; 15 bases are a match to TRBD2. V was pared by 8 bases and J by 3 bases, with 11 bases of the junction left unmatched. This CDR3 has 18 amino acids. CDR3 sequence reads: CASRTGTSGGTRYNEQFF. DNA for the CDR3: TGTGCCAGCCGGACCGGGACTAGCGGGGGGACTCGCTACAATGAGCAGTTCTTC.

This clonotype was seen ten or more times. CDR3 sequence reads: CASSVEGENTGELFF. The CDR3 bases are TGTGCCAGCAGCGTAGAAGGAGAGAACACCGGGGAGCTGTTTTTT. The J gene is TRBJ2-2, the V gene TRBV9, with D unclear. CDR1 is SGDLS and CDR2 is YYNGEE in the germline V gene. V was shortened by 0 bases and J by 1 base, with 7 bases between the two germline ends. The CDR3 length is 15 residues.

The chain couples TRBV7-2 to TRBJ1-1; D not certain. The ends were cut back, 1 base at V and 3 bases at J, with 9 bases in the middle. CDR1 SGHTA and CDR2 FQGNSA come from the germline V gene. CDR3 length: 14 residues. The CDR3 region is CASSLVRADTEAFF. CDR3 nucleotides: TGTGCCAGCAGCTTAGTTCGGGCCGACACTGAAGCTTTCTTT.

This sequence joins TRBV4-2 and TRBJ2-1; D unclear. Between the trimmed V and J ends, which lost 1 base and 6 bases, there was a span of 4 bases. Germline V lookup: CDR1 LGHNA, CDR2 YNFKEQ. The CDR3 is made up of 12 amino acids. The CDR3 is CASSQVTNEQFF. DNA for the CDR3: TGTGCCAGCAGCCAAGTGACCAATGAGCAGTTCTTC.

The rearrangement links TRBV10-3 to TRBJ1-6; D unresolved. V dropped 5 bases and J dropped 8 bases, with 16 bases sitting between them. Looked up from germline, CDR1 is ENHRY and CDR2 is SYGVKD. This CDR3 contains 15 residues. For the CDR3, the DNA is TGTGCCATCAGTCGACCGGGATCTAAGGATTCACCCCTCCACTTT. Encoded protein: CAISRPGSKDSPLHF.

This clonotype was observed a few times. The chain is built from TRBV6-6 and TRBJ1-5, with D possibly being TRBD1 (6 bases). The CDR3 length is 14 residues. Trimming took 5 bases from V and 3 from J, leaving 11 bases between them. Germline V lookup: CDR1 MNHNY, CDR2 SVGAGI (reference sequence). The CDR3, as DNA: TGTGCCAGCAGTATACAGGGCCTCAATCAGCCCCAGCATTTT. It translates to CASSIQGLNQPQHF.

This clonotype was seen a few times. The chain uses TRBV7-9 and TRBJ2-7, with D perhaps being TRBD1 or TRBD2 (5 bases each). Germline V gives CDR1 SEHNR, CDR2 FQNEAQ (reference sequence). Trimming stripped 7 bases from V and 4 bases from J, with 23 bases between. The CDR3 spans 16 residues. The DNA of the CDR3 is TGTGCCAGCACCACAGGAAGAGAGGGTCCAAAATACGAGCAGTACTTC. It specifies CASTTGREGPKYEQYF.

Only a few counts were recorded for this clonotype. CDR3 nucleotides: TGTGCCAGCAGACCGCGGGACCAAGAGACCCAGTACTTC. Protein sequence: CASRPRDQETQYF. This chain connects TRBV5-4 to TRBJ2-5; TRBD2 is a possible D gene (5 bases). This CDR3 has 13 residues. Germline V gives CDR1 SGHNT, CDR2 YYREEE (reference sequence). Deletions cut 5 bases from V and 0 bases from J, with 8 bases between.

This clonotype was counted a few times. J is TRBJ1-1 and V is TRBV18, with a possible D match to TRBD1 (6 bases). CDR3 size: 17 residues. The germline CDR1 and CDR2 sequences are KGHSH and LQKENI. V was clipped by 5 bases and J by 3 bases, with 22 bases between them. CDR3 nucleotide sequence: TGTGCCAGCTCAATTAGAATGGACAGATCAGGGGACACTGAAGCTTTCTTT. Amino acid sequence: CASSIRMDRSGDTEAFF.

This clonotype was seen a few times. The chain recombines TRBV24-1 with TRBJ2-3; TRBD1 might be the D (6 bases). V was shortened by 5 bases and J by 4 bases, with 15 bases between the two germline ends. This CDR3 has 15 residues. Germline CDR1 and CDR2: KGHDR and SFDVKD. This CDR3 is CATSAASQGPDTQYF. The CDR3 bases are TGTGCCACCAGTGCAGCCTCCCAGGGGCCAGATACGCAGTATTTT.

This clonotype was seen a handful of times. The gene calls are TRBV7-2 and TRBJ2-2, with D uncertain. Germline V gives CDR1 SGHTA, CDR2 FQGNSA. The germline V and J ends were trimmed by 0 bases and 8 bases, with 10 bases remaining between them. The CDR3 length is 14 residues. CDR3 region: CASSLARPGGELFF. The DNA of the CDR3 is TGTGCCAGCAGCTTAGCGCGTCCCGGGGGGGAGCTGTTTTTT.

This clonotype has only a few counts. This chain joins TRBV12-3 or TRBV12-4 and TRBJ2-1; 7 nucleotides align to TRBD1. With 4 bases clipped from V and 9 bases from J, the junction kept 6 bases outside the gene matches. The CDR3 extends over 13 amino acids. The CDR3 sequence: CASSSTGMAEQFF. The CDR3 coding sequence is TGTGCCAGCAGTTCGACAGGGATGGCTGAGCAGTTCTTC.

The V call is TRBV30, the J call TRBJ2-7, with D maybe TRBD2 (6 bases). V shed 5 bases and J shed 2 bases, with 13 bases lying between them. Germline V CDR1 and CDR2: GTSNPN, SVGIG (reference sequence). This CDR3 is 13 amino acids long. The CDR3 DNA reads TGTGCCTGGGACCTCGGGGGAACCTACGAGCAGTACTTC. Its translation: CAWDLGGTYEQYF.

This clonotype was counted many times. The chain has TRBV10-2 and TRBJ1-5; no definite D call. The CDR3 runs to 16 residues. Trimming shortened V by 2 bases and J by 0 bases, and 11 bases separated the two germline ends. CDR1 is WSHSY, CDR2 SAAADI, per germline. This CDR3 is CASSENPGNSNQPQHF. Here the CDR3 DNA reads TGCGCCAGCAGTGAGAATCCAGGAAATAGCAATCAGCCCCAGCATTTT.

The rearrangement joins TRBV18 to TRBJ2-1; no clear D gene. CDR1 and CDR2 from the germline V gene are KGHSH and LQKENI. V gave up 2 bases and J gave up 0 bases, with 8 bases separating them. The CDR3 runs to 15 residues. For the CDR3, the DNA is TGTGCCAGCTCACCATCGTACAGCTCCTACAATGAGCAGTTCTTC. Translated, it gives CASSPSYSSYNEQFF.

This clonotype has just a few counts. In DNA form, the CDR3 reads TGTGCCAGCAGTCCAGCGGGGGGCACAGATACGCAGTATTTT. Its translation: CASSPAGGTDTQYF. This chain connects TRBV12-3 or TRBV12-4 to TRBJ2-3; TRBD2 matches 8 bases. V trimming: 5 bases; J trimming: 1 base; junction bases outside the gene matches: 2. CDR3 length: 14 amino acids.

The gene calls are TRBV7-9 and TRBJ1-3; D might be TRBD1 (6 bases). From germline, CDR1 is SEHNR and CDR2 FQNEAQ (reference sequence). Trimming pared 9 bases from V and 0 bases from J, leaving 12 bases between. This CDR3 has 14 amino acids. This chain's CDR3 is CASWRQDSGNTIYF. The DNA for the CDR3 is TGTGCCAGTTGGAGACAGGACTCTGGAAACACCATATATTTT.

This clonotype was observed at least ten times. The rearrangement joins TRBV7-7 to TRBJ2-2, with D possibly being TRBD1 or TRBD2 (6 bases each). In germline, CDR1 is SSHAT, CDR2 FNYEAQ (reference sequence). The CDR3 totals 13 residues. Written as DNA, the CDR3 is TGTGCTAGCGCCCCGGGGGCCACCGGGGAGCTGTTTTTT. It translates to CASAPGATGELFF.

The chain recombines TRBV6-5 with TRBJ1-4; D gene uncertain. V shed 9 bases and J shed 0 bases, with 14 bases lying between them. CDR3 length: 15 amino acids. Germline CDR1 and CDR2: MNHEY and SVGAGI. CDR3 sequence (DNA): TGTGCCAGTGCGACACTTAGCCCAACTAATGAAAAACTGTTTTTT. Protein: CASATLSPTNEKLFF.

This clonotype has more than one count but fewer than ten. The chain carries TRBV12-5 and TRBJ1-5; 9 bases line up with TRBD1. This CDR3 has 15 residues. With 6 bases clipped from V and 1 base from J, the junction kept 4 bases outside the gene matches. Germline loops: CDR1 LGHNT, CDR2 FRNRAP. The CDR3 DNA sequence: TGTGCTAGTGGCCCGGACAGGGGCAGCAATCAGCCCCAGCATTTT. Protein sequence: CASGPDRGSNQPQHF.

The CDR3 reads CASTQAYEQYF. CDR3 in DNA: TGTGCCAGCACCCAGGCGTACGAGCAGTACTTC. The gene calls are TRBV7-2 and TRBJ2-7; D gene uncertain. The CDR3 spans 11 residues. Germline V gives CDR1 SGHTA, CDR2 FQGNSA. V was shortened by 7 bases and J by 4 bases, with 8 bases between the two germline ends.